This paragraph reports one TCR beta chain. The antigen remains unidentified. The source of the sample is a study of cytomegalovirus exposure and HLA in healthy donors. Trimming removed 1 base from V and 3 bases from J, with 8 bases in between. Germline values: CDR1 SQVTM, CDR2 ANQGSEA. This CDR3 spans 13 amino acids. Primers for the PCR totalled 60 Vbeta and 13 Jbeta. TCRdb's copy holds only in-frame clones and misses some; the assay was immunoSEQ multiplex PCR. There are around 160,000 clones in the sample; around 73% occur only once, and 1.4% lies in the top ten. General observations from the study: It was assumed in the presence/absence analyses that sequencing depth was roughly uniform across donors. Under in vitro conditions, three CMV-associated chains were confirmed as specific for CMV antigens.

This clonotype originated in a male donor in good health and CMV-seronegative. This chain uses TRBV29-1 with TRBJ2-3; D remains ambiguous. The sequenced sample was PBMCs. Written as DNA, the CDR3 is TGCAGCGTTGAAGTGGTTCTAACAGATACGCAGTATTTT. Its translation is CSVEVVLTDTQYF.